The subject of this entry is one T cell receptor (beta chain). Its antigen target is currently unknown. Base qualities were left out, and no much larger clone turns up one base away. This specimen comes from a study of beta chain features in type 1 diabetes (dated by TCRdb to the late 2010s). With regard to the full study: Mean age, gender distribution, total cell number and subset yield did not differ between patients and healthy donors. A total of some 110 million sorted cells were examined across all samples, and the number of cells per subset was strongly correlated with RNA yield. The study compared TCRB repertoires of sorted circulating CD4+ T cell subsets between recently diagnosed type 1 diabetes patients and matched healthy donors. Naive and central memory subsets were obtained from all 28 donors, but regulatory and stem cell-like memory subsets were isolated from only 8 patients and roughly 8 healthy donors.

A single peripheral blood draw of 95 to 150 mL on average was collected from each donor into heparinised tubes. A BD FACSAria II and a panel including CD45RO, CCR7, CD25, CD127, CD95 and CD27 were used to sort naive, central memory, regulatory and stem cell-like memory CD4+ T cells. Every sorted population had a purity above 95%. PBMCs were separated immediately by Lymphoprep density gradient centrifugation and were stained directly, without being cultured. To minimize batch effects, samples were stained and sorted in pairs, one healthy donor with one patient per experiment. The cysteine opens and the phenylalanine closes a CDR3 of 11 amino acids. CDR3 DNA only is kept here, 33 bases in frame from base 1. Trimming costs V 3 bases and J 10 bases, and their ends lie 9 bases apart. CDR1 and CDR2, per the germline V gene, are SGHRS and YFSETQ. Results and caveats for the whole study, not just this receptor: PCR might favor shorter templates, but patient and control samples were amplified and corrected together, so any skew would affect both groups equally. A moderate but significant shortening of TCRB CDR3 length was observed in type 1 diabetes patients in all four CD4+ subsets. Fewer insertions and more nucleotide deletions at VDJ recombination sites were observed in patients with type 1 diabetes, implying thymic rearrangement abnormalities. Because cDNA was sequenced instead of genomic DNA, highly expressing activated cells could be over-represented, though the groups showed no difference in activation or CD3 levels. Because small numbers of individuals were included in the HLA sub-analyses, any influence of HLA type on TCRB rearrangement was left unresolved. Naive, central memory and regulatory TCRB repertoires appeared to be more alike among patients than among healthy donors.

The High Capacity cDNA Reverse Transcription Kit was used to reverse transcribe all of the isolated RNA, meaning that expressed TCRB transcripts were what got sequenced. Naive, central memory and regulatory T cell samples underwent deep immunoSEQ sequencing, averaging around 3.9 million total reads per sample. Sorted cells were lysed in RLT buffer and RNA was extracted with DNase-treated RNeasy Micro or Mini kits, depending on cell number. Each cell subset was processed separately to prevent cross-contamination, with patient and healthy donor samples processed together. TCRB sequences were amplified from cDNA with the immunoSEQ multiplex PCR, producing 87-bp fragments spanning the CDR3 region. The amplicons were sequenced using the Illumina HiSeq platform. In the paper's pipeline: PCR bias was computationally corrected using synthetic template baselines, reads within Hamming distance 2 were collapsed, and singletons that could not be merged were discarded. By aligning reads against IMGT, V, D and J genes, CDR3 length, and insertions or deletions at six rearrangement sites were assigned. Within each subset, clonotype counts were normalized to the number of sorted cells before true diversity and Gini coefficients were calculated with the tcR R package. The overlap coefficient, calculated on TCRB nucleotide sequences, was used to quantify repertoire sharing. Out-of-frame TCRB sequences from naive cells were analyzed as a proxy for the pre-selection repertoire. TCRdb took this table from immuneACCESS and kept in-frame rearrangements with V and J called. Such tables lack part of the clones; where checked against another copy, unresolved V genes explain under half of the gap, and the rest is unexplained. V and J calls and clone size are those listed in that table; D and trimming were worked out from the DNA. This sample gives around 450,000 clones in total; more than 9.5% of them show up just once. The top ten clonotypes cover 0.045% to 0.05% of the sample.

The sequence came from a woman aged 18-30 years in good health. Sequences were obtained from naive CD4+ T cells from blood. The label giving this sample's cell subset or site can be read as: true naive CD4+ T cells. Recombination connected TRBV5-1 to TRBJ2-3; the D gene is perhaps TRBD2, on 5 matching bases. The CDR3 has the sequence CASSSFGAQYF. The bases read TGCGCCAGCAGCTCCTTCGGGGCGCAGTATTTT.